The T cell receptor (beta chain) under discussion was sequenced for a study of blood T cell repertoires in COVID-19 (dated by TCRdb to about 2020). In the study overall: The collaborator samples originated in the United States, Italy and Spain and spanned the acute and convalescent phases of COVID-19. Deeply sampled blood TCRbeta repertoires from subjects exposed to, actively infected with, or recovered from COVID-19 were included in the dataset. Samples were obtained from the ongoing ImmuneRACE study (first 160 participants) and from over 1,000 subjects provided by 6 global collaborators. Nearly every sample came with metadata listing a de-identified subject ID, COVID-19 status, age in years and sex. Where HLA class I and class II types were available, the types were taken from metadata supplied by the sample provider, not from assay-based typing. The repertoires were made available in a free public database intended to serve as a resource for research on the immune response to SARS-CoV-2. The prospective study material was composed of cDNA or gDNA derived from T cells, B-cell-depleted T cells, or PBMCs.

In the prospective study, participants were about 18 to 100 years old, resided in 20 to 30 geographic areas of the United States, and were enrolled through a virtual design. Cohort assignment in the prospective study relied on participant-reported clinical history from a screening survey and a study questionnaire. Recovered participants in ImmuneRACE Cohort 3 were defined as having two consecutive negative NP/OP PCR tests, clearance from a healthcare professional, or resolution of symptoms. In the prospective study, whole blood, serum and a nasopharyngeal or oropharyngeal swab were collected from each participant by mobile phlebotomists. Over an approximately 2-month period, participants in the prospective study had the option of providing additional blood draws and questionnaires. Blood samples from the prospective study were shipped frozen or at room temperature prior to DNA extraction. A remark on this clone: The clone's antigen remains unknown. There are no base qualities to consult, and no much larger clone falls within one base.

What the research found in general, with its limitations: The amount of clinical and demographic metadata varied by source and participant and was provided uncurated.

TCRbeta CDR3 regions were amplified from genomic DNA using the immunoSEQ Assay, a bias-controlled multiplex PCR. The original methods were these. The number of nucleated cells in each sample was estimated by amplification of reference gene primers within the assay. Sequence reads were collapsed and filtered to measure the absolute abundance of every unique TCRbeta CDR3 rearrangement. For each sample, productive Simpson clonality was calculated by taking the square root of Simpson's diversity index across productive rearrangements. TCRdb holds this immuneACCESS table with in-frame rearrangements only. Some clones are missing; in checked studies, unresolved V genes explain under half, and the rest has no known cause. Clone size and V and J calls were adopted from that table, with D and trimming inferred from the DNA. The sample table holds roughly 260,000 clones, of which more than 75% were seen once. The top ten clones comprise approximately 2.4% of the sample.

The CDR3 covers 16 residues, taking in both the cysteine and the phenylalanine. Only the CDR3 portion is preserved as DNA: 48 bases, with reading frame beginning at the first base. Trimming removed 1 base from V and 0 bases from J; the gene matches leave 5 bases unexplained. The germline V gene (reference sequence) sets CDR1 to LGHDT and CDR2 to YNNKEL. Sample: PBMCs or T cells enriched from blood (not recorded which). Recombination linked TRBV3-1 (or the pseudogene TRBV3-2) to TRBJ1-2; 7 bases in the middle match TRBD1. The clonotype was recovered from a woman between 18 and 30 years old who had recovered from COVID-19. The bases read TGTGCCAGCAGCCAAGTAGGCACAGGGGCTAACTATGGCTACACCTTC. It translates to CASSQVGTGANYGYTF.